This T cell receptor (beta chain) was identified in a study of T cells after yellow fever vaccination. Concerning this clonotype: Its antigen is currently unknown.

Broader study findings: On re-exposure, the response was weaker but peaked faster, at day 5 versus 15. Clonotypes appearing in both CD4 and CD8 compartments existed, and their share was small.

The authors made TCR cDNA by 5'RACE template switching, adding a universal primer site and UMIs. Using its own MiXCR run on the 5' RACE reads, TCRdb lists one record per CDR3 protein. The data hold more than 250,000 distinct CDR3 sequences, with around 7.3% observed a single time. CDR1 LGHDT and CDR2 YNNKEL come from the germline V gene (reference sequence). V gave up 3 bases and J gave up 8 bases, with 14 bases separating them. This CDR3 is 14 amino acids long. Sequenced here: PBMCs, sampled around 45 days after the first yellow fever vaccination. This rearrangement joins TRBV3-1 to TRBJ1-5; D is perhaps TRBD1 (5 bases). This clonotype was obtained from a man aged 18 to 29 who received the YFV17D yellow fever vaccine. The CDR3 loop reads CASSQYWGGEPQHF. The CDR3, as DNA: TGTGCCAGCAGCCAGTACTGGGGGGGAGAGCCCCAGCATTTT.